The 4 T cell receptor beta chains in this list originate from one sample, sequenced in a study of T cell responses to AZD1222 COVID-19 vaccine. This table comes from immunoSEQ multiplex PCR, and its TCRdb copy is limited to in-frame clones, with some not included. Here the sample spans around 150,000 clones, about 89% being singletons. The source material was peripheral blood, sampled 28 days after the second dose of the MenACWY control vaccine. The receptors shown here come from an adult who received the MenACWY meningococcal vaccine as a control.

The chain joins TRBV7-2 to TRBJ2-1; D is undetermined. This CDR3 has 16 residues. Trimming cost V 0 bases and J 4 bases, with 13 bases left between them. The V gene's germline CDR1 is SGHTA and CDR2 FQGNSA. The CDR3 DNA reads as TGTGCCAGCAGCTTAGCCCCTGTTCGGTATTACAATGAGCAGTTCTTC. Translated: CASSLAPVRYYNEQFF. Based on the CDR3 plus reference TRBV7-2 and TRBJ2-1, the full variable domain is GAGVSQSPSNKVTEKGKDVELRCDPISGHTALYWYRQSLGQGLEFLIYFQGNSAPDKSGLPSDRFSAERTGGSVSTLTIQRTQQEDSAVYLCASSLAPVRYYNEQFFGPGTRLTVL.

The rearrangement joins TRBV28 to TRBJ1-2, with 7 bases fitting TRBD1. Trimming removed 2 bases from V and 3 bases from J; junction bases left unmatched: 18. Germline V gene data show CDR1 as MDHEN and CDR2 as SYDVKM. This CDR3 comprises 19 residues. The CDR3 DNA reads as TGTGCCAGCAGTTTAGCCGGGTTGGGAGGGGGCAATGGAGACTATGGCTACACCTTC. Translation: CASSLAGLGGGNGDYGYTF.

This sequence joins TRBV9 and TRBJ2-3; D call uncertain. This CDR3 contains 14 residues. Germline V gene sequence: CDR1 SGDLS, CDR2 YYNGEE. V lost 4 bases to trimming and J lost 4 bases, with 13 bases between them. The CDR3 reads CASSTDPTPDTQYF. CDR3 nucleotides: TGTGCCAGCAGCACAGATCCAACCCCAGATACGCAGTATTTT.

The chain links TRBV14 to TRBJ2-1, with D possibly being TRBD1 (5 bases). The CDR3 is 14 residues long. Germline V CDR1 and CDR2: SGHDN, FVKESK. Between the trimmed V and J ends, which lost 0 bases and 3 bases, there was a span of 6 bases. The DNA for the CDR3 is TGTGCCAGCAGCCAAGAACAGGTCTACAATGAGCAGTTCTTC. Amino acids: CASSQEQVYNEQFF.